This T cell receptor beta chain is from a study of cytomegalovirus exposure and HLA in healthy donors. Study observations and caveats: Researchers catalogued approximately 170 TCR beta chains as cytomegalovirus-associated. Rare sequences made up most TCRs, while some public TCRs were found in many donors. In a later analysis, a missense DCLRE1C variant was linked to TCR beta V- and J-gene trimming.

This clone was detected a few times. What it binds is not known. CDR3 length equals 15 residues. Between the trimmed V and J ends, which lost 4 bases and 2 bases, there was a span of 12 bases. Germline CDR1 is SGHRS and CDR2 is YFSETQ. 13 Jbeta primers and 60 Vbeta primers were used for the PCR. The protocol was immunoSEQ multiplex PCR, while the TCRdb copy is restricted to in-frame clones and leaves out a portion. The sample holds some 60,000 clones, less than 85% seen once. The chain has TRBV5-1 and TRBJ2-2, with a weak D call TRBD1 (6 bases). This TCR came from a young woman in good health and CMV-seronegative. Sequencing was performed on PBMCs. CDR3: CASSLGHRNTGELFF. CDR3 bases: TGCGCCAGCAGCCTGGGACACCGAAACACCGGGGAGCTGTTTTTT.